The clone carrying this TCR beta chain occurred many times. Its antigen is currently unknown. The source material, RNA transcripts, was used to amplify TCR beta CDR3 regions. Using the HTBI primer set, a first-round RT-PCR was run on the TCR CDR3. TCRdb ran MiXCR on the multiplex PCR reads and lists one entry per CDR3 protein. The data contain 300,000 to 450,000 distinct CDR3 sequences, roughly 13% of them singletons. CDR3 length equals 14 residues. The V and J ends lost 5 bases and 1 base respectively, with 14 bases between them. The germline gives CDR1 DFQATT, CDR2 SNEGSKA (reference sequence). This record belongs to a study of T cells in Graves' hyperthyroidism and ophthalmopathy. Study context: The authors collected peripheral blood at initial diagnosis, before any treatment. Notes on the study in general: Blood shared most expanded thyroid clonotypes above 0.001. Through a model of 13 V-J features, ophthalmopathy was separated from stable hyperthyroidism.

Researchers barred patients who had uncontrolled infection, other autoimmune disease, pregnancy or lactation. The chain links TRBV20-1 to TRBJ1-1, with D unresolved. This clonotype was obtained from a man between 25 and 39 years old with Graves' hyperthyroidism that later progressed to Graves' ophthalmopathy. Sequenced material: blood. DNA for the CDR3: TGCAGTGCTCCCCCTCCGGTGGGGAACACTGAAGCTTTCTTT. Protein sequence: CSAPPPVGNTEAFF.